One and the same sample provided the 22 T cell receptor beta chains below, sequenced in a study of blood T cell repertoires in COVID-19. Assay: immunoSEQ multiplex PCR; the TCRdb copy retains only in-frame clones and omits some. Of 200,000 to 300,000 clones detected, approximately 86% appear once; the ten largest clones hold about 2.9%. The sample consisted of peripheral blood. Receptors were obtained from a woman in her twenties or thirties who had recovered from COVID-19.

This chain connects TRBV29-1 to TRBJ1-2, with D possibly matching TRBD1 (5 bases). With 5 bases removed from V and 4 bases from J, the gap between germline ends came to 8 bases. The CDR3 loop spans 11 amino acids. Germline V CDR1 and CDR2: SQVTM, ANQGSEA. CDR3 region: CSVPTAYGYTF. The CDR3 DNA is TGCAGCGTTCCGACAGCCTATGGCTACACCTTC. Together with reference TRBV29-1 and TRBJ1-2, the CDR3 gives the full variable domain: SAVISQKPSRDICQRGTSLTIQCQVDSQVTMMFWYRQQPGQSLTLIATANQGSEATYESGFVIDKFPISRPNLTFSTLTVSNMSPEDSSIYLCSVPTAYGYTFGSGTRLTVV.

V is TRBV9 and J is TRBJ2-1; 9 bases map to TRBD2. Germline-derived CDR1 and CDR2 are SGDLS and YYNGEE. The CDR3 contains 16 residues. Trimming took 2 bases from V and 9 from J; bases not matched to a gene: 12. CDR3 amino acids: CASSVVAGGAAGEQFF. The DNA of the CDR3 is TGTGCCAGCAGCGTGGTTGCGGGGGGGGCCGCAGGTGAGCAGTTCTTC.

This clone was counted a few times. The chain employs TRBV6-1 and TRBJ1-2; no definite D call. Germline loops: CDR1 MNHNS, CDR2 SASEGT. With 2 bases removed from V and 5 bases from J, the gap between germline ends came to 9 bases. The CDR3 loop spans 13 amino acids. CDR3 protein: CASSEQRLYGYTF. The DNA for the CDR3 is TGTGCCAGCAGTGAACAAAGACTATATGGCTACACCTTC.

CDR3 nucleotide sequence: TGTGCCTGGAGCCCCGGGACAGGGTTGCATGGCTACACCTTC. Translated, it gives CAWSPGTGLHGYTF. The chain joins TRBV30 to TRBJ1-2; 9 bases map to TRBD1. The CDR3 has 14 amino acids. V trimming: 3 bases; J trimming: 6 bases; junction bases outside the gene matches: 8. Germline V gives CDR1 GTSNPN, CDR2 SVGIG (reference sequence).

This clone came up once. This chain joins TRBV19 and TRBJ2-1, with 12 bases identical to TRBD2. Germline-derived CDR1 and CDR2 are LNHDA and SQIVND (reference sequence). The CDR3 totals 16 residues. The V and J ends lost 7 bases and 3 bases, in that order; junction bases with no gene match: 7. The CDR3, as DNA: TGTGCCAGTAAGCTAGCGGGGGGGATGAACTACAATGAGCAGTTCTTC. It is translated as CASKLAGGMNYNEQFF. The whole variable domain, remainder taken from reference TRBV19 and TRBJ2-1, is DGGITQSPKYLFRKEGQNVTLSCEQNLNHDAMYWYRQDPGQGLRLIYYSQIVNDFQKGDIAEGYSVSREKKESFPLTVTSAQKNPTAFYLCASKLAGGMNYNEQFFGPGTRLTVL.

This clone was detected a few times. The gene calls are TRBV4-2 and TRBJ1-2; TRBD1 aligns across 7 bases. Germline V gene data show CDR1 as LGHNA and CDR2 as YNFKEQ. V lost 0 bases to trimming and J lost 4 bases; unmatched junction nucleotides: 2. This CDR3 has 14 residues. The CDR3 region is CASSQDGQVYGYTF. The CDR3 coding sequence is TGTGCCAGCAGCCAAGATGGACAGGTCTATGGCTACACCTTC.

The rearrangement uses TRBV6-6 and TRBJ2-3, with D perhaps TRBD1 (5 bases). The CDR3 sequence is 12 residues long. V was cut by 10 bases and J by 0 bases, with 8 bases left in between. Germline V gives CDR1 MNHNY, CDR2 SVGAGI (reference sequence). CDR3 bases: TGTGCCACGACAGCTAGCACAGATACGCAGTATTTT. This translates into CATTASTDTQYF.

This clone has only a few counts. The rearrangement uses TRBV9 and TRBJ1-6; 7 bases are a match to TRBD1. V trimming: 7 bases; J trimming: 7 bases; junction bases outside the gene matches: 11. There are 15 residues in the CDR3. Per germline, CDR1 SGDLS and CDR2 YYNGEE. CDR3: CASQRGRFPNSPLHF. The CDR3 coding sequence is TGTGCCAGCCAAAGGGGGCGTTTTCCCAATTCACCCCTCCACTTT. The variable domain in full, with the rest retrieved from reference TRBV9 and TRBJ1-6, is DSGVTQTPKHLITATGQRVTLRCSPRSGDLSVYWYQQSLDQGLQFLIQYYNGEERAKGNILERFSAQQFPDLHSELNLSSLELGDSALYFCASQRGRFPNSPLHFGNGTRLTVT.

The chain combines TRBV18 with TRBJ2-2; TRBD1 aligns across 8 bases. Germline CDR1 KGHSH, CDR2 LQKENI. Trimming cost V 6 bases and J 1 base; bases outside gene matches: 7. The CDR3 sequence is 16 residues long. The CDR3 here is CASSLGQGVNTGELFF. As DNA, the CDR3 is TGTGCCAGCTCCCTTGGACAGGGCGTGAACACCGGGGAGCTGTTTTTT.

The V and J genes are TRBV7-9 and TRBJ2-1, with 7 bases that match TRBD2. Trimming removed 5 bases from V and 7 bases from J; junction bases left unmatched: 14. The CDR3 covers 16 residues. CDR1 SEHNR and CDR2 FQNEAQ come from the germline V gene (reference sequence). In DNA, the CDR3 is TGTGCCAGCAGCCCTTGGCTAGCGGACACATTGAATGAGCAGTTCTTC. It codes for CASSPWLADTLNEQFF.

CDR3 sequence (DNA): TGTGCCAGCAGCTCAGACCGGGACACCTATGGCTACACCTTC. This sequence encodes CASSSDRDTYGYTF. The rearrangement links TRBV7-9 to TRBJ1-2; D might be TRBD1 (6 bases). V shed 4 bases and J shed 4 bases, with 13 bases lying between them. The CDR3 contains 14 residues. CDR1 is SEHNR and CDR2 is FQNEAQ in the germline V gene (reference sequence).

J is TRBJ2-3 and V is TRBV6-5; 8 bases are a match to TRBD1. The CDR3 length is 13 residues. Germline CDR1 is MNHEY and CDR2 is SVGAGI. J lost 1 base, V lost 7 bases, and 1 base had no gene match. CDR3 in DNA: TGTGCCAGCAAGACAGGGGGCACAGATACGCAGTATTTT. Its protein product is CASKTGGTDTQYF.

This clone was seen a single time. V and J are TRBV18 and TRBJ2-7, with D possibly matching TRBD1 (6 bases). Trimming took off 3 bases at V and 2 bases at J, with 11 bases between the two ends. CDR1 is KGHSH, CDR2 LQKENI, per germline. The CDR3 is made up of 14 amino acids. The DNA for the CDR3 is TGTGCCAGCTCACCCTCAGGGGACACCTACGAGCAGTACTTC. Translated: CASSPSGDTYEQYF.

The V call is TRBV7-2, the J call TRBJ1-1; D is perhaps TRBD1 (6 bases). CDR3 length: 14 residues. Germline CDR1 SGHTA, CDR2 FQGNSA. V was trimmed by 5 bases and J by 4 bases, leaving 14 bases between them. CDR3 sequence: CASSEAGVITEAFF. In nucleotides, the CDR3 is TGTGCCAGCAGCGAGGCAGGGGTCATCACTGAAGCTTTCTTT.

The chain recombines TRBV7-2 with TRBJ1-6; 9 bases map to TRBD1. This CDR3 is 15 amino acids long. CDR1 SGHTA and CDR2 FQGNSA come from the germline V gene. Unmatched junction bases numbered 6, after V lost 3 bases and J lost 9 bases. The CDR3 spells CASSFLTGGSSPLHF. The CDR3, as DNA: TGTGCCAGCAGCTTTCTAACAGGGGGCAGTTCACCCCTCCACTTT. Complete variable domain (other parts from reference TRBV7-2 and TRBJ1-6): GAGVSQSPSNKVTEKGKDVELRCDPISGHTALYWYRQSLGQGLEFLIYFQGNSAPDKSGLPSDRFSAERTGGSVSTLTIQRTQQEDSAVYLCASSFLTGGSSPLHFGNGTRLTVT.

The chain carries TRBV29-1 and TRBJ1-2; maybe TRBD1 (5 bases). CDR1 SQVTM and CDR2 ANQGSEA come from the germline V gene. The CDR3 runs 15 residues. Trimming took off 3 bases at V and 6 bases at J, with 20 bases between the two ends. In DNA form, the CDR3 reads TGCAGCGTTGACTTGGCAGGGAGGGGCCGTGATGGCTACACCTTC. Translated: CSVDLAGRGRDGYTF.

The chain is built from TRBV6-5 and TRBJ2-5, with 7 bases aligning to TRBD2. Unmatched junction bases numbered 8, after V lost 5 bases and J lost 5 bases. Germline CDR1 is MNHEY and CDR2 is SVGAGI. There are 14 residues in the CDR3. The CDR3 loop reads CASSHGGIGETQYF. CDR3 coding DNA: TGTGCCAGCAGTCACGGGGGGATCGGGGAGACCCAGTACTTC.

V is TRBV7-9 and J is TRBJ2-1, with TRBD2 as a possible D gene (6 bases). The V end was cut by 3 bases, the J end by 1 base, with 19 bases between. Germline V gives CDR1 SEHNR, CDR2 FQNEAQ (reference sequence). This CDR3 is 18 amino acids long. The CDR3 DNA follows: TGTGCCAGCAGCTTGCCCCCTGTACGTGGGGGGTCCTACAATGAGCAGTTCTTC. It encodes CASSLPPVRGGSYNEQFF.

This chain connects TRBV3-1 (or the pseudogene TRBV3-2) to TRBJ2-5, with a possible D match to TRBD2 (6 bases). With 0 bases removed from V and 7 bases from J, the gap between germline ends came to 12 bases. Germline V lookup: CDR1 LGHDT, CDR2 YNNKEL (reference sequence). The CDR3 sequence is 14 residues long. CDR3 region: CASSQEVLAGTQYF. DNA for the CDR3: TGTGCCAGCAGCCAAGAGGTACTAGCAGGGACCCAGTACTTC.

The chain couples TRBV5-4 to TRBJ2-3; D possibly corresponds to TRBD1 (6 bases). CDR1 and CDR2 (germline): SGHNT, YYREEE (reference sequence). The CDR3 covers 15 residues. V lost 2 bases, J lost 0 bases, and 10 bases lay in between. The CDR3 DNA follows: TGTGCCAGCAGCTTAACAGGGCCCAGCACAGATACGCAGTATTTT. Protein sequence: CASSLTGPSTDTQYF.

The V call is TRBV6-1, the J call TRBJ1-1; D gene unclear. This CDR3 is built from 15 residues. From germline, CDR1 is MNHNS and CDR2 SASEGT. V lost 1 base to trimming and J lost 2 bases, with 11 bases between them. CDR3 in DNA: TGTGCCAGCAGTGAAGATAGAGGGCTTAACACTGAAGCTTTCTTT. Translated, it gives CASSEDRGLNTEAFF.

The chain recombines TRBV7-9 with TRBJ2-2, with D possibly being TRBD1 (6 bases). In germline, CDR1 is SEHNR, CDR2 FQNEAQ (reference sequence). Trimming shortened V by 5 bases and J by 0 bases, and 16 bases separated the two germline ends. There are 17 residues in the CDR3. The CDR3 nucleotides read TGTGCCAGCAGCACATGGACAGCCATTCCGAACACCGGGGAGCTGTTTTTT. Its translation is CASSTWTAIPNTGELFF. Full variable domain (remainder filled in from reference TRBV7-9 and TRBJ2-2): DTGVSQNPRHKITKRGQNVTFRCDPISEHNRLYWYRQTLGQGPEFLTYFQNEAQLEKSRLLSDRFSAERPKGSFSTLEIQRTEQGDSAMYLCASSTWTAIPNTGELFFGEGSRLTVL.